The 9 T cell receptor beta chains below all came from one sample that was sequenced in a study of T cell responses to AZD1222 COVID-19 vaccine. The data were produced by immunoSEQ multiplex PCR, yet TCRdb's version contains in-frame clones alone and is incomplete. The data hold 90,000 to 140,000 clones, with over 80% observed a single time. The sequencing used peripheral blood, collected on day 0 of AZD1222 vaccination. These TCRs come from an adult in good health.

V usage is TRBV4-2 and J usage is TRBJ1-2; D is unclear. This CDR3 spans 14 amino acids. The germline gives CDR1 LGHNA, CDR2 YNFKEQ. Between the trimmed V and J ends, which lost 0 bases and 5 bases, there was a span of 10 bases. The CDR3 bases are TGTGCCAGCAGCCAAGATCCGTCCGCATATGGCTACACCTTC. Translated: CASSQDPSAYGYTF.

The chain combines TRBV18 with TRBJ1-1, with D perhaps matching TRBD1 (5 bases). The V gene's germline CDR1 is KGHSH and CDR2 LQKENI. The length of the CDR3 is 15 residues. V was pared by 0 bases and J by 3 bases, with 11 bases between. CDR3 loop: CASSPPRGAYTEAFF. CDR3 DNA: TGTGCCAGCTCACCACCAAGGGGCGCTTACACTGAAGCTTTCTTT.

This chain uses TRBV7-2 with TRBJ2-2; no firm D call. CDR1 is SGHTA, CDR2 FQGNSA, per germline. The ends were cut back, 1 base at V and 1 base at J, with 4 bases in the middle. The CDR3 sequence is 14 residues long. CDR3 protein: CASSLVGNTGELFF. In DNA, the CDR3 is TGTGCCAGCAGCTTAGTCGGGAACACCGGGGAGCTGTTTTTT.

The chain joins TRBV4-1 to TRBJ1-5; D is possibly TRBD1 (6 bases). V was pared by 1 base and J by 11 bases, with 18 bases between. The V gene's germline CDR1 is MGHRA and CDR2 YSYEKL. There are 15 residues in the CDR3. The DNA for the CDR3 is TGCGCCAGCAGCCAAGCTGGACAGTTATCAGCGTCCCAGCATTTT. Amino acid sequence: CASSQAGQLSASQHF.

The chain joins TRBV12-3 or TRBV12-4 to TRBJ1-1, with a tentative D call TRBD1 (5 bases). The CDR3 is 11 residues long. V was cut by 3 bases and J by 8 bases, with 7 bases left in between. CDR3 amino acids: CASSFNREAFF. The CDR3 DNA follows: TGTGCCAGCAGTTTCAACAGGGAAGCTTTCTTT.

This clone occurred a few times. V gene TRBV4-3 combines with J gene TRBJ1-1, with D perhaps matching TRBD1 (5 bases). V lost 2 bases to trimming and J lost 2 bases, with 18 bases between them. Germline V lookup: CDR1 LGHNA, CDR2 YSLEER. The CDR3 extends over 17 amino acids. The CDR3 sequence: CASSQQARGRVNTEAFF. The CDR3 DNA is TGCGCCAGCAGCCAACAAGCAAGGGGCAGGGTAAACACTGAAGCTTTCTTT.

The rearrangement links TRBV25-1 to TRBJ2-4; either TRBD1 or TRBD2 may supply D (5 bases each). The CDR3 is 15 residues long. Germline CDR1 reads MGHDK; CDR2 reads SYGVNS. The V end was cut by 2 bases, the J end by 2 bases, with 10 bases between. CDR3 residues: CASSEGWGTKNIQYF. CDR3 bases: TGTGCCAGCAGTGAAGGATGGGGGACCAAAAACATTCAGTACTTC.

The gene calls are TRBV7-9 and TRBJ2-3; 10 bases fit TRBD1. Per the germline V gene, CDR1 is SEHNR and CDR2 is FQNEAQ (reference sequence). The CDR3 loop spans 16 amino acids. V shed 5 bases, J shed 4 bases, and the junction held 9 bases outside the gene matches. CDR3 region: CASSLTGTGDSDTQYF. For the CDR3, the DNA is TGTGCCAGCAGCCTCACCGGGACAGGGGATTCAGATACGCAGTATTTT.

A single count supports this clone. The chain uses TRBV12-2 and TRBJ2-7; the D call of TRBD1 is as the table states it, not checked on the DNA. TRBV12-2 is described as a pseudogene. This CDR3 has 22 amino acids. CDR3 bases: TGTGCAAGTCGCTTAGAACTCGACGATACAGACAGGCCACCTGTCAACTCCTACGAGCAGTACTTC. The encoded protein is CASRLELDDTDRPPVNSYEQYF.